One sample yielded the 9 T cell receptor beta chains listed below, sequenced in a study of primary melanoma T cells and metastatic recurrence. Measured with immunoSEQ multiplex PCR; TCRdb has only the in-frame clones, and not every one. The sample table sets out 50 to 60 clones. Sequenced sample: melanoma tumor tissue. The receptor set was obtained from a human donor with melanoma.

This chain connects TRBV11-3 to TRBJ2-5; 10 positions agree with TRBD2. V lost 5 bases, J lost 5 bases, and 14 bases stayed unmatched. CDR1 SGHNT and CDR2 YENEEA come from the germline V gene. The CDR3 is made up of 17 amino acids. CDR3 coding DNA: TGTGCCAGCAGCCTACGACGAACTAGCGGGGTCTCGGAGACCCAGTACTTC. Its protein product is CASSLRRTSGVSETQYF. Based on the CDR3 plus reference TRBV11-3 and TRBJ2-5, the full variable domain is EAGVVQSPRYKIIEKKQPVAFWCNPISGHNTLYWYLQNLGQGPELLIRYENEEAVDDSQLPKDRFSAERLKGVDSTLKIQPAELGDSAVYLCASSLRRTSGVSETQYFGPGTRLLVL.

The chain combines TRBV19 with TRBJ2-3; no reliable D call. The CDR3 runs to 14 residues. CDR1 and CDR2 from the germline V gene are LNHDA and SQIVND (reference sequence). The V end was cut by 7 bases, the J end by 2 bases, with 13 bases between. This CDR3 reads CASTPVGFTDTQYF. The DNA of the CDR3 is TGTGCCAGTACCCCAGTGGGATTCACAGATACGCAGTATTTT. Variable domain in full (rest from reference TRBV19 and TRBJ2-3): DGGITQSPKYLFRKEGQNVTLSCEQNLNHDAMYWYRQDPGQGLRLIYYSQIVNDFQKGDIAEGYSVSREKKESFPLTVTSAQKNPTAFYLCASTPVGFTDTQYFGPGTRLTVL.

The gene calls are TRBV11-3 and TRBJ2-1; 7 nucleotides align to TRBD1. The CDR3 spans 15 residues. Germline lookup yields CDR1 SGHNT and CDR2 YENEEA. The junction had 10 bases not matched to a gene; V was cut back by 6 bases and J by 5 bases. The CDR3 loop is CASRRTGPFHNEQFF. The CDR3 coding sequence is TGTGCCAGCAGGCGGACAGGACCCTTCCACAATGAGCAGTTCTTC.

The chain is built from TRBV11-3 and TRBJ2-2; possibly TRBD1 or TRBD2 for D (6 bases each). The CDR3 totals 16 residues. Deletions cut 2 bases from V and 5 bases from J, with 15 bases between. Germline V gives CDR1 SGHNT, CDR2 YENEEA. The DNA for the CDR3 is TGTGCCAGCAGCTTATTACAGGGAGCGGGTACCGGGGAGCTGTTTTTT. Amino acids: CASSLLQGAGTGELFF. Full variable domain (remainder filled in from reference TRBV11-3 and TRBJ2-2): EAGVVQSPRYKIIEKKQPVAFWCNPISGHNTLYWYLQNLGQGPELLIRYENEEAVDDSQLPKDRFSAERLKGVDSTLKIQPAELGDSAVYLCASSLLQGAGTGELFFGEGSRLTVL.

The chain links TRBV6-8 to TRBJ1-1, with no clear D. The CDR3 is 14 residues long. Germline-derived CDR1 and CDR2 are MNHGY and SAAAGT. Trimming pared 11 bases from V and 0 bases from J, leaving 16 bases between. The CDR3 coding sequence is TGTGCCGTCGGCAGGTCGGGAATGAACACTGAAGCTTTCTTT. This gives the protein CAVGRSGMNTEAFF.

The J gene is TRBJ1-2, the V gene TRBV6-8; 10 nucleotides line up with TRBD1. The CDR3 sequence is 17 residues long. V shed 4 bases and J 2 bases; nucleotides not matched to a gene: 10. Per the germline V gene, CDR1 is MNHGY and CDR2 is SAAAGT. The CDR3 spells CASSFASGTGVNYGYTF. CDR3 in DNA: TGTGCCAGCAGTTTCGCCTCCGGGACAGGGGTGAACTATGGCTACACCTTC.

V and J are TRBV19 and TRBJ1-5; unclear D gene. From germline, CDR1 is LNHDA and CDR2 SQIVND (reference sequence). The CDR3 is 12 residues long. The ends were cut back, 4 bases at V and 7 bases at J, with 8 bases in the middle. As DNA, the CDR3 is TGTGCCAGTAGTAATCAGAAACAGCCCCAGCATTTT. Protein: CASSNQKQPQHF.

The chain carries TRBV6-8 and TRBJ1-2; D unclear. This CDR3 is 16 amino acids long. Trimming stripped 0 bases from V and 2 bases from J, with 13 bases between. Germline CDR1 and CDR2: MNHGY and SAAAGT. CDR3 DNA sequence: TGTGCCAGCAGTTACTCGCGACACCAAACAAACTATGGCTACACCTTC. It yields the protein CASSYSRHQTNYGYTF.

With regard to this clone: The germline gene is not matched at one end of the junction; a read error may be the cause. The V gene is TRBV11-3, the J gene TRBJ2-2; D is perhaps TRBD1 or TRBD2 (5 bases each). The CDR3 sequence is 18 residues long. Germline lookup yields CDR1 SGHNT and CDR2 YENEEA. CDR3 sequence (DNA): TGTACCAGCAGCCCCAGGGACGGCACAAACGCGAACACCGGGGAGCTGTTTTTT. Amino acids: CTSSPRDGTNANTGELFF.